This note documents a single T cell receptor beta chain sequence. The data belong to a study of blood T cell repertoires in COVID-19. TCRdb's table, derived via immunoSEQ multiplex PCR, lists solely in-frame clones and lacks some. Among 240,000 or so clones listed, more than 70% were seen once. Germline-derived CDR1 and CDR2 are LNHDA and SQIVND (reference sequence). Trimming stripped 11 bases from V and 0 bases from J, with 19 bases between. This CDR3 contains 15 residues. This chain joins TRBV19 and TRBJ1-1; D is undetermined. Sequencing was done on a sample of peripheral blood. This clonotype was obtained from a man at least 80 years old with acute or convalescent COVID-19. CDR3 in amino acids: CASTVGWRMNTEAFF. DNA of the CDR3: TGTGCCTCTACCGTAGGTTGGCGGATGAACACTGAAGCTTTCTTT.